One and the same sample provided the 3 T cell receptor beta chains below, sequenced in a study of breast tumors, draining lymph nodes, adjacent tissues. Axillary draining lymph nodes of breast cancer patients supplied the node samples. TCRdb reprocessed the multiplex PCR reads via MiXCR and lists one record per CDR3 protein. The sample shows around 290,000 distinct CDR3 sequences, around 31% of them seen only once. The sequencing input was axillary lymph node tissue. These TCRs come from a female donor with breast cancer. Some clones in this sample may be carry-over from other donors' samples.

This clonotype showed up just once. This chain joins TRBV19 and TRBJ1-6; weak D call: TRBD1 (5 bases). Germline V gene sequence: CDR1 LNHDA, CDR2 SQIVND (reference sequence). There are 15 residues in the CDR3. Trimming took off 5 bases at V and 7 bases at J, with 15 bases between the two ends. CDR3 bases: TGTGCCAGTAGTCCAGGGAGCGGGATGAATTCACCCCTCCACTTT. Protein sequence: CASSPGSGMNSPLHF.

A note on this clonotype: This may stem from a read error, because a much larger clone lies one nucleotide away. The chain joins TRBV24-1 to TRBJ2-3; possible D gene TRBD1, 6 bases. Germline assignment: CDR1 KGHDR and CDR2 SFDVKD. There are 13 residues in the CDR3. DNA for the CDR3: TGTGCCATCAGTGATTTCAGGGGAGATACGCAGTATTTT. It specifies CAISDFRGDTQYF.

This clonotype was recorded only once. This may be a read error: a much more frequent sequence differs by one nucleotide. The chain couples TRBV12-5 to TRBJ2-3; D remains unclear. There are 14 residues in the CDR3. V dropped 8 bases and J dropped 2 bases, with 14 bases sitting between them. The V gene's germline CDR1 is LGHNT and CDR2 FRNRAP. This CDR3 is CASTSPAVTDTQYF. The DNA for the CDR3 is TGTGCTAGTACCTCGCCCGCTGTCACAGATACGCAGTATTTT.